This T cell receptor (beta chain) was captured in a study of blood T cell repertoires in COVID-19. The germline CDR1 and CDR2 sequences are WNHNN and SYGVQD (reference sequence). V was trimmed by 9 bases and J by 7 bases, leaving 9 bases between them. The CDR3 consists of 10 residues. Seattle's enrolled individuals joined amid active infection and were then monitored longitudinally. In the original analysis: Researchers report that nucleated cell counts were estimated from reference gene primer amplification. Profiling relied on immunoSEQ multiplex PCR, and the TCRdb table lists in-frame clones only, not all of them. That table furnishes V, J and clone size, whereas the DNA furnished D and trimming. This sample yields around 210,000 clones, of which around four fifths are seen a single time; under 0.95% belongs to the top ten. This clone showed up just a few times.

The chain carries TRBV10-1 and TRBJ2-5; D uncertain. Material: peripheral blood. The receptor's source is a man aged 55 to 69 with COVID-19, enrolled during active disease. In nucleotides, the CDR3 is TGCGCCAGTTTTTGGGCGACCCAGTACTTC. Translated, it gives CASFWATQYF.